The clone carrying this T cell receptor beta chain was detected only a few times. What it recognizes is unknown. Germline V lookup: CDR1 LNHNV, CDR2 YYDKDF (reference sequence). The CDR3 has 15 residues. Losses at the gene ends were 1 base for V and 1 base for J; bases not matched to a gene: 3. The data are from a study of T cell responses to AZD1222 COVID-19 vaccine. Study-level points and caveats: The span of vaccine-associated CD4 TCRs extended across spike, with dominance at 160-218 and 743-854.

The method was immunoSEQ multiplex PCR; TCRdb's version includes in-frame clones alone and lacks a portion of them. Counted here are over 100,000 clones, about 89% occurring once; the ten biggest clones make up 5.5% to 7%. Here the sequenced sample was peripheral blood, taken on day 0 of AZD1222 vaccination. This receptor was obtained from an adult in good health. V is TRBV15 and J is TRBJ1-1; 7 nucleotides match TRBD1. The CDR3 sequence: CATSRVTGQNTEAFF. CDR3 coding DNA: TGTGCCACCAGCAGAGTGACAGGGCAGAACACTGAAGCTTTCTTT.